Listed below are T cell receptor beta chains from one sample, sequenced in a study of blood T cell repertoires in COVID-19. The method was immunoSEQ multiplex PCR; TCRdb's version includes in-frame clones alone and lacks a portion of them. The sample holds fewer than 200,000 clones, 84% seen once. Sequenced: peripheral blood. The receptor set was obtained from a man aged 35-49 years who had recovered from COVID-19. Both conserved end residues are part of each CDR3. The D gene is left open where the match is weak. Clone size is not always given. Where it is, it says once, few, many or a class for expanded clones.

NA,TRBD2,TRBJ2-7,TRBV6-5,TGTGCCAGCAGTTTGGGGGGGGGAGGGACCTACGAGCAGTACTTC,CASSLGGGGTYEQYF
NA,NA,TRBJ2-5,TRBV6-2/TRBV6-3,TGTGCCAGCAGTAGGGGGTTACAAGAGACCCAGTACTTC,CASSRGLQETQYF
once,NA,TRBJ1-2,TRBV30,TGTGCCTGGAGTCTGGCAGTAACTGGCTACACCTTC,CAWSLAVTGYTF
NA,NA,TRBJ1-1,TRBV19,TGTGCCAGTTCTTCACCCCCCCGGGACACTGAAGCTTTCTTT,CASSSPPRDTEAFF
NA,TRBD1,TRBJ2-2,TRBV7-9,TGTGCCAGCAGCCCGTCCCGGGACAGGGCCGGGGAGCTGTTTTTT,CASSPSRDRAGELFF
NA,TRBD1,TRBJ2-7,TRBV23-1,TGCGCCAGCAGCCCCACCCCAGACAGGGAAGGGTCCTACGAGCAGTACTTC,CASSPTPDREGSYEQYF
NA,NA,TRBJ2-2,TRBV24-1,TGTGCCACCAGTCCCACCGGTCGGACCGGGGAGCTGTTTTTT,CATSPTGRTGELFF
NA,TRBD1,TRBJ2-2,TRBV19,TGTGCCAGTACCCCGACAGGGGTGAGGACCGGGGAGCTGTTTTTT,CASTPTGVRTGELFF
NA,NA,TRBJ1-2,TRBV5-6,TGTGCCATCGCCTGGCAGGGGTCTGCGGATGGCTACACCTTC,CAIAWQGSADGYTF
NA,NA,TRBJ2-5,TRBV18,TGTGCCAGCTCAGTTCGCACGGGAGAGACCCAGTACTTC,CASSVRTGETQYF
NA,TRBD1,TRBJ2-5,TRBV6-5,TGTGCCAGCGACTGGGACAGGGCCCAAGAGACCCAGTACTTC,CASDWDRAQETQYF
NA,TRBD1,TRBJ1-3,TRBV19,TGTGCCAGTTCCCGACAGGGGGCAGGTGGAAACACCATATATTTT,CASSRQGAGGNTIYF
NA,NA,TRBJ2-2,TRBV4-3,TGCGCCAGCAGCCAACAGGGCGACGGGGAGCTGTTTTTT,CASSQQGDGELFF
NA,TRBD2,TRBJ2-3,TRBV29-1,TGCAGCGGTCGAGTTAGCGGGAAGGGATCAGATACGCAGTATTTT,CSGRVSGKGSDTQYF
NA,NA,TRBJ2-3,TRBV7-6,TGTGCCAGCAGCTTAGGACCGACTAGTAGGGGCACAGATACGCAGTATTTT,CASSLGPTSRGTDTQYF
NA,NA,TRBJ1-1,TRBV19,TGTGCCAGTACACAAAGGCCGGGAGGCACTGAAGCTTTCTTT,CASTQRPGGTEAFF
NA,NA,TRBJ1-3,TRBV7-8,TGTGCCAGCAGCTCTTATGGGGGGAGGGGTCTGAGCTCTGGAAACACCATATATTTT,CASSSYGGRGLSSGNTIYF
NA,TRBD2,TRBJ2-3,TRBV29-1,TGCAGCGTTTCTCCTAGCGGCTCTAGCACAGATACGCAGTATTTT,CSVSPSGSSTDTQYF
NA,TRBD2,TRBJ2-1,TRBV7-3,TGTGCCAGCAGCCCCGGACTAGCGGGAGGTGTACGGAGCGGTGAGCAGTTCTTC,CASSPGLAGGVRSGEQFF
NA,NA,TRBJ1-2,TRBV28,TGTGCCAGCAGTCCTCTGGACACCTATGGCTACACCTTC,CASSPLDTYGYTF
few,NA,TRBJ1-3,TRBV28,TGTGCCAGCACCCGACAGACTGGAAACACCATATATTTT,CASTRQTGNTIYF
NA,NA,TRBJ2-1,TRBV7-2,TGTGCCAGCAGTCGGGAGTGGAGCTCCTACAATGAGCAGTTCTTC,CASSREWSSYNEQFF
NA,NA,TRBJ1-6,TRBV6-5,TGTGCCAGCAGTTCCAGGGCCAGTAATTCACCCCTCCACTTT,CASSSRASNSPLHF
NA,NA,TRBJ2-2,TRBV7-6,TGTGCCAGCAGGTTCAACCCCCCGGGACAATATGACACCGGGGAGCTGTTTTTT,CASRFNPPGQYDTGELFF
NA,NA,TRBJ1-4,TRBV11-1,TGTGCCAGCAGCACCTACCGGTCCGCAACTAATGAAAAACTGTTTTTT,CASSTYRSATNEKLFF
NA,TRBD1,TRBJ1-5,TRBV11-3,TGTGCCAGCAGCTCCGACAGGGAACAGCCCCAGCATTTT,CASSSDREQPQHF
NA,NA,TRBJ2-7,TRBV7-2,TGTGCCAGCAGCTTAATAGCTTACGAGCAGTACTTC,CASSLIAYEQYF